This T cell receptor (beta chain) derives from a study of shared clonotypes between healthy human individuals. Regarding the study as a whole: Sample collection involved blood only; tissue repertoires are likely different. Compared with memory subsets, naive subsets generally had larger estimated richness. Across a handful of donors, naive CD4 shared roughly 5%, naive CD8 less than 4%, memory CD4 roughly 2.5%, memory CD8 about 0.4%. Clonotypes shared by all four donors outscored non-shared clonotypes in generation probability.

The naive CD8 fraction comprised CD45RO-negative cells positively selected for CCR7 and excluded terminally differentiated effector memory CD45RA+ cells. Repertoires were generated with immunoSEQ multiplex PCR, while TCRdb's copy carries only in-frame clones and drops some. This table has about 1.9 million clones, around 95% appearing once. For this clone: Its antigen is as yet unknown.

Sequenced input: naive CD8+ T cells from PBMCs. The clonotype was recovered from a man aged 18 to 35 in good health. Some clones in this sample may be carry-over from other donors' samples.

The CDR3 spells CASSLTGGAYGYTF. The CDR3, as DNA: TGTGCCAGCAGCCTCACAGGGGGAGCCTATGGCTACACCTTC. This chain uses TRBV27 with TRBJ1-2, with 8 nucleotides matching TRBD1. CDR3 length: 14 amino acids. V shed 6 bases, J shed 4 bases, and the junction held 7 bases outside the gene matches. Germline loops: CDR1 MNHEY, CDR2 SMNVEV (reference sequence).